This TCR beta chain was recovered during a study of blood T cells in healthy people across ages. From germline, CDR1 is SQVTM and CDR2 ANQGSEA. Trimming cost V 4 bases and J 3 bases; bases outside gene matches: 7. The CDR3 is made up of 14 amino acids. This clonotype was observed at least ten times. Through a sample-barcoded 5' primer and a J-beta primer mix, a second PCR was run for 7 to 11 cycles. TCRdb analysed the 5' RACE reads with MiXCR anew, one entry per CDR3 protein. The data contain approximately 900,000 distinct CDR3 sequences, about 27% of them singletons. This sample also appeared in a second study, on T cells of mothers and their children. That publication notes: Donors were a few healthy Caucasian mothers and their six children.

The clonotype originates from a woman in her thirties or forties in good health. Material for sequencing was blood. The chain uses TRBV29-1 and TRBJ1-2; TRBD1 aligns across 8 bases. CDR3 sequence: CSVGAGGWYYGYTF. The CDR3 DNA is TGCAGCGTTGGAGCAGGGGGCTGGTACTATGGCTACACCTTC.